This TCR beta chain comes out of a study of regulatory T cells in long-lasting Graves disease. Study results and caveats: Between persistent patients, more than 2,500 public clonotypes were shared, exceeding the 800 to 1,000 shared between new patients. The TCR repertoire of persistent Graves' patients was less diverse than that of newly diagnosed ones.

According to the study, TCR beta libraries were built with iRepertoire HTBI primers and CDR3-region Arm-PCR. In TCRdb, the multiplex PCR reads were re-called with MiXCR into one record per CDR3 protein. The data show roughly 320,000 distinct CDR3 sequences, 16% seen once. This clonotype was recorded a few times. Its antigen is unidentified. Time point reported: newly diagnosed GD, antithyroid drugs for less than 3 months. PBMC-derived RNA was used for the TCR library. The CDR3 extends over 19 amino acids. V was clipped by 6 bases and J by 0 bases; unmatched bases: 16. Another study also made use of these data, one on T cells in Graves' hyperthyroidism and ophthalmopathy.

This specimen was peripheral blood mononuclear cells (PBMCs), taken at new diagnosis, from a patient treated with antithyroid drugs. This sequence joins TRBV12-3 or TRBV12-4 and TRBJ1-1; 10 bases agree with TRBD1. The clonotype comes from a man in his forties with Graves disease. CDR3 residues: CASRPFGQGVLGMNTEAFF. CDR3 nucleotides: TGTGCCAGCAGGCCATTCGGACAGGGGGTTTTGGGCATGAACACTGAAGCTTTCTTT.